The 15 T cell receptor beta chains below were found in one sample sequenced in a study of T cell responses to AZD1222 COVID-19 vaccine. The table came from immunoSEQ multiplex PCR; TCRdb's copy has only in-frame clones and leaves some out. The table records about 150,000 clones, 91% of them present only once. This material consisted of peripheral blood, taken 28 days after the second AZD1222 dose. The source is an adult who received the AZD1222 COVID-19 vaccine.

This chain joins TRBV19 and TRBJ2-1, with D perhaps matching TRBD1 (6 bases). CDR3 length equals 16 residues. Germline V lookup: CDR1 LNHDA, CDR2 SQIVND (reference sequence). Trimming cost V 3 bases and J 2 bases, with 14 bases left between them. CDR3 sequence: CASSIPPTGTYNEQFF. As DNA, the CDR3 is TGTGCCAGTAGTATCCCACCGACAGGTACCTACAATGAGCAGTTCTTC. The whole variable domain, remainder taken from reference TRBV19 and TRBJ2-1, is DGGITQSPKYLFRKEGQNVTLSCEQNLNHDAMYWYRQDPGQGLRLIYYSQIVNDFQKGDIAEGYSVSREKKESFPLTVTSAQKNPTAFYLCASSIPPTGTYNEQFFGPGTRLTVL.

The CDR3 is CASSLKAGGYTDTQYF. CDR3 DNA: TGTGCCAGCAGCTTAAAGGCAGGGGGCTACACAGATACGCAGTATTTT. The rearrangement joins TRBV13 to TRBJ2-3; TRBD1 agrees at 8 bases. The CDR3 runs 16 residues. Germline V lookup: CDR1 PRHDT, CDR2 FYEKMQ (reference sequence). The trim removed 2 bases at V and 2 bases at J, leaving 6 bases unmatched.

The chain recombines TRBV20-1 with TRBJ2-3; a possible D gene is TRBD2 (6 bases). V dropped 3 bases and J dropped 2 bases, with 12 bases sitting between them. The CDR3 is made up of 14 amino acids. CDR1 DFQATT and CDR2 SNEGSKA come from the germline V gene (reference sequence). CDR3 in DNA: TGCAGTGCTAGTTACGGGAGCCCCACAGATACGCAGTATTTT. Translated, it gives CSASYGSPTDTQYF.

The chain carries TRBV6-5 and TRBJ1-2, with a tentative D call TRBD1 (5 bases). The CDR3 spans 13 residues. The V end lost 11 bases, the J end lost 4 bases, and 17 bases lay between the germline ends. CDR1 MNHEY and CDR2 SVGAGI come from the germline V gene. The DNA of the CDR3 is TGTGCCTCCGGACGGGGGGATGCCTATGGCTACACCTTC. Encoded protein: CASGRGDAYGYTF.

On this clone: One end of the junction is discordant with germline, which a read error may explain. The chain links TRBV11-3 to TRBJ2-3, with D unclear. Germline V gene sequence: CDR1 SGHNT, CDR2 YENEEA. The CDR3 runs 15 residues. The CDR3 sequence: CASSTRTLSIDTQYF. The CDR3 DNA is TGTGCCAGCAGCACCCGAACCCTTAGCATAGATACGCAGTATTTT.

The chain joins TRBV27 to TRBJ1-2, with D hard to call. Germline V CDR1 and CDR2: MNHEY, SMNVEV (reference sequence). The CDR3 is 16 residues long. The V gene lost 6 bases and the J gene lost 2 bases, with 19 bases spanning the gap. The CDR3 spells CASSPNHRSVNYGYTF. The CDR3 DNA sequence: TGTGCCAGCAGCCCGAACCACCGGTCCGTAAACTATGGCTACACCTTC.

The chain combines TRBV6-4 with TRBJ2-1, with 10 positions matching TRBD1. J lost 8 bases, V lost 3 bases, and 1 base had no gene match. CDR3 length: 13 amino acids. Germline V lookup: CDR1 MRHNA, CDR2 SNTAGT. CDR3: CASSETGGHEQFF. DNA for the CDR3: TGTGCCAGCAGTGAGACAGGGGGCCATGAGCAGTTCTTC.

The chain combines TRBV19 with TRBJ1-1; weak D call: TRBD1 (5 bases). Germline loops: CDR1 LNHDA, CDR2 SQIVND (reference sequence). The CDR3 sequence is 18 residues long. Trimming took off 1 base at V and 0 bases at J, with 18 bases between the two ends. The CDR3, as DNA: TGTGCCAGTAGTATAGCAGGGCTGGGGGTTGGGATGAACACTGAAGCTTTCTTT. Its translation is CASSIAGLGVGMNTEAFF.

The chain couples TRBV6-6 to TRBJ1-5; D not resolved. Germline-derived CDR1 and CDR2 are MNHNY and SVGAGI (reference sequence). The length of the CDR3 is 13 residues. V lost 4 bases to trimming and J lost 0 bases, with 4 bases between them. The CDR3 bases are TGTGCCAGCAGTTGGGGTAGCAATCAGCCCCAGCATTTT. Its protein is CASSWGSNQPQHF.

CDR3 nucleotides: TGTGCCAGCTCGGGGACAATCAGCGAGCAGTACTTC. Amino acid sequence: CASSGTISEQYF. This chain connects TRBV2 to TRBJ2-7; perhaps TRBD1 as D (6 bases). Germline loops: CDR1 SNHLY, CDR2 FYNNEI. CDR3 size: 12 residues. Trimming pared 8 bases from V and 6 bases from J, leaving 14 bases between.

This clone was counted a few times. The rearrangement links TRBV12-3 or TRBV12-4 to TRBJ1-5, with D unresolved. Between the trimmed V and J ends, which lost 7 bases and 7 bases, there was a span of 14 bases. The CDR3 is 13 residues long. CDR3 nucleotides: TGTGCCAGCACCGCAGCATTCGGGCAGCCCCAGCATTTT. Protein sequence: CASTAAFGQPQHF.

Comment on this clone: Within the sample, other DNA sequences also encode this same CDR3. The genes are TRBV9 and TRBJ2-5; D unresolved. The CDR3 spans 12 residues. The germline gives CDR1 SGDLS, CDR2 YYNGEE. Trimming removed 3 bases from V and 2 bases from J, with 5 bases in between. In nucleotides, the CDR3 is TGTGCCAGCAGCGCTTCTCAAGAGACCCAGTACTTC. Protein product: CASSASQETQYF. Variable domain in full (rest from reference TRBV9 and TRBJ2-5): DSGVTQTPKHLITATGQRVTLRCSPRSGDLSVYWYQQSLDQGLQFLIQYYNGEERAKGNILERFSAQQFPDLHSELNLSSLELGDSALYFCASSASQETQYFGPGTRLLVL.

The V gene is TRBV5-1, the J gene TRBJ2-1; 9 positions agree with TRBD2. This CDR3 comprises 17 residues. The trim removed 0 bases at V and 10 bases at J, leaving 14 bases unmatched. Germline CDR1 reads SGHRS; CDR2 reads YFSETQ. CDR3 in DNA: TGCGCCAGCAGCTTGGCCGGGACTAGCCATGACTTGGGCGAGCAGTTCTTC. This translates into CASSLAGTSHDLGEQFF.

The rearrangement links TRBV6-1 to TRBJ1-5; no clear D gene. CDR1 and CDR2 (germline): MNHNS, SASEGT. V dropped 2 bases and J dropped 0 bases, with 8 bases sitting between them. The CDR3 is 15 amino acids. CDR3 nucleotide sequence: TGTGCCAGCAGTGAAACGGGCAGTAGCAATCAGCCCCAGCATTTT. This translates into CASSETGSSNQPQHF.

Regarding this clone: This same CDR3 is encoded by further DNA sequences in the sample. The J gene is TRBJ1-1, the V gene TRBV30, with a tentative D call TRBD1 (5 bases). Germline V lookup: CDR1 GTSNPN, CDR2 SVGIG (reference sequence). The CDR3 is 12 amino acids. V was trimmed by 3 bases and J by 1 base, leaving 6 bases between them. The CDR3: CAWSDRNTEAFF. CDR3 bases: TGTGCCTGGAGCGACAGGAACACTGAAGCTTTCTTT. Combining the CDR3 with reference TRBV30 and TRBJ1-1 gives the whole variable domain SQTIHQWPATLVQPVGSPLSLECTVEGTSNPNLYWYRQAAGRGLQLLFYSVGIGQISSEVPQNLSASRPQDRQFILSSKKLLLSDSGFYLCAWSDRNTEAFFGQGTRLTVV.